These 16 T cell receptor beta chains were sequenced from one sample in a study of blood T cell repertoires in COVID-19. Produced via immunoSEQ multiplex PCR; TCRdb's table is partial and in-frame only. The table lists roughly 42,000 clones, 75% to 90% of them singletons, with around 8.5% in the top ten. The material sequenced was peripheral blood. These TCRs come from a man aged 30 to 39 with active or convalescent COVID-19.

The genes are TRBV30 and TRBJ1-1, with D hard to call. The CDR3 loop spans 13 amino acids. V lost 4 bases to trimming and J lost 0 bases, with 9 bases between them. The germline gives CDR1 GTSNPN, CDR2 SVGIG (reference sequence). The CDR3 bases are TGTGCCTGGACCGCTCGGGTGAACACTGAAGCTTTCTTT. This gives the protein CAWTARVNTEAFF.

This sequence joins TRBV28 and TRBJ1-2, with D tentatively TRBD1 (5 bases). Trimming cost V 6 bases and J 1 base, with 12 bases left between them. Germline CDR1 and CDR2: MDHEN and SYDVKM. The CDR3 runs 14 residues. CDR3 amino acids: CASSPETVNYGYTF. The CDR3 bases are TGTGCCAGCAGCCCCGAGACAGTTAACTATGGCTACACCTTC.

This rearrangement joins TRBV27 to TRBJ2-3; D perhaps matches TRBD2 (6 bases). The CDR3 length is 15 residues. The V end was cut by 3 bases, the J end by 1 base, with 11 bases between. Germline values: CDR1 MNHEY, CDR2 SMNVEV (reference sequence). Here the CDR3 DNA reads TGTGCCAGCAGTTTTACTAGCTTAGGCACAGATACGCAGTATTTT. As protein: CASSFTSLGTDTQYF.

The rearrangement uses TRBV5-4 and TRBJ2-2, with 10 bases matching TRBD1. With V trimmed by 5 bases and J by 0 bases, 4 bases remained unmatched. The CDR3 consists of 16 residues. Germline CDR1 and CDR2: SGHNT and YYREEE (reference sequence). The CDR3 region is CASRPGTGANTGELFF. CDR3 in DNA: TGTGCCAGCAGGCCGGGGACAGGGGCGAACACCGGGGAGCTGTTTTTT.

The J gene is TRBJ2-7, the V gene TRBV11-3, with TRBD2 as a possible D gene (5 bases). Trimming took off 0 bases at V and 2 bases at J, with 17 bases between the two ends. CDR1 and CDR2 from the germline V gene are SGHNT and YENEEA. This CDR3 has 17 amino acids. Here the CDR3 DNA reads TGTGCCAGCAGCTTAGACCACGCCACGGAGGAAACCTACGAGCAGTACGTC. Amino acids: CASSLDHATEETYEQYV.

This clone showed up just a few times. This chain joins TRBV11-3 and TRBJ2-6; TRBD2 aligns across 9 bases. V lost 5 bases and J lost 3; bases outside the gene matches: 14. The CDR3 is made up of 19 amino acids. Germline loops: CDR1 SGHNT, CDR2 YENEEA. CDR3 DNA sequence: TGTGCCAGCAGCCCCTCCCTAGGGGGCGGGAGGGTTGGGGCCAACGTCCTGACTTTC. Amino acid sequence: CASSPSLGGGRVGANVLTF. The full variable domain, completed using reference TRBV11-3 and TRBJ2-6, is EAGVVQSPRYKIIEKKQPVAFWCNPISGHNTLYWYLQNLGQGPELLIRYENEEAVDDSQLPKDRFSAERLKGVDSTLKIQPAELGDSAVYLCASSPSLGGGRVGANVLTFGAGSRLTVL.

The chain combines TRBV10-1 with TRBJ2-2; 9 bases map to TRBD1. Germline V lookup: CDR1 WNHNN, CDR2 SYGVQD (reference sequence). Trimming removed 2 bases from V and 5 bases from J; junction bases left unmatched: 3. This CDR3 comprises 15 residues. CDR3 residues: CASSEGTGRTGELFF. CDR3 DNA sequence: TGCGCCAGCAGTGAGGGGACAGGGAGAACCGGGGAGCTGTTTTTT.

The chain is built from TRBV11-2 and TRBJ1-1, with a tentative D call TRBD1 (5 bases). The V end lost 3 bases, the J end lost 1 base, and 6 bases lay between the germline ends. Germline V CDR1 and CDR2: SGHAT, FQNNGV. CDR3 length: 13 amino acids. CDR3 sequence reads: CASSFTGNTEAFF. DNA of the CDR3: TGTGCCAGCAGCTTTACAGGGAACACTGAAGCTTTCTTT. Full variable domain (rest looked up from reference TRBV11-2 and TRBJ1-1): EAGVAQSPRYKIIEKRQSVAFWCNPISGHATLYWYQQILGQGPKLLIQFQNNGVVDDSQLPKDRFSAERLKGVDSTLKIQPAKLEDSAVYLCASSFTGNTEAFFGQGTRLTVV.

This sequence joins TRBV11-2 and TRBJ2-7; 7 positions agree with TRBD2. The V and J ends lost 1 base and 2 bases, in that order; junction bases with no gene match: 8. Germline CDR1 is SGHAT and CDR2 is FQNNGV. The CDR3 is 16 amino acids. As DNA, the CDR3 is TGTGCCAGCAGCTTAGGTGGTCTAGCGGCGACCTACGAGCAGTACGTC. It is translated as CASSLGGLAATYEQYV.

This chain links TRBV4-3 with TRBJ2-1; 9 bases match TRBD2. This CDR3 has 17 residues. Germline V gene data show CDR1 as LGHNA and CDR2 as YSLEER. V lost 0 bases, J lost 6 bases, and 9 bases stayed unmatched. CDR3 residues: CASSQDRSSGRRNEQFF. In DNA, the CDR3 is TGCGCCAGCAGCCAAGATCGATCGAGCGGGAGGCGCAATGAGCAGTTCTTC.

V is TRBV2 and J is TRBJ1-1; a possible D gene is TRBD1 (5 bases). CDR1 and CDR2 (germline): SNHLY, FYNNEI. Trimming removed 4 bases at V and 5 bases at J, with 8 bases between. CDR3 length: 12 amino acids. CDR3 loop: CASSGHRTEAFF. CDR3 in DNA: TGTGCCAGCAGTGGACACAGGACTGAAGCTTTCTTT.

The chain employs TRBV5-1 and TRBJ2-5; possible D gene TRBD1, 5 bases. Trimming took 0 bases from V and 3 from J, leaving 9 bases between them. Germline V gene lookup returns CDR1 SGHRS and CDR2 YFSETQ. This CDR3 comprises 14 residues. The CDR3 coding sequence is TGCGCCAGCAGCTTGGGTACAGGAAAAGAGACCCAGTACTTC. Protein product: CASSLGTGKETQYF. The variable domain in full, completed from reference TRBV5-1 and TRBJ2-5, reads KAGVTQTPRYLIKTRGQQVTLSCSPISGHRSVSWYQQTPGQGLQFLFEYFSETQRNKGNFPGRFSGRQFSNSRSEMNVSTLELGDSALYLCASSLGTGKETQYFGPGTRLLVL.

The V gene is TRBV29-1, the J gene TRBJ1-4; D is possibly TRBD1 (5 bases). This CDR3 comprises 16 residues. V dropped 0 bases and J dropped 0 bases, with 11 bases sitting between them. Germline CDR1 is SQVTM and CDR2 is ANQGSEA. CDR3 in DNA: TGCAGCGTTGAAGATTTCAGGGCTGCAACTAATGAAAAACTGTTTTTT. Protein sequence: CSVEDFRAATNEKLFF.

The chain has TRBV11-3 and TRBJ1-2, with 9 positions matching TRBD1. Germline CDR1 reads SGHNT; CDR2 reads YENEEA. Germline trimming cut 5 bases from V and 7 bases from J; bases unmatched to any gene: 5. The CDR3 is 13 residues long. The CDR3 spells CASSPGTGFGYTF. The CDR3 DNA follows: TGTGCCAGCAGCCCTGGGACAGGGTTTGGCTACACCTTC.

The chain employs TRBV6-5 and TRBJ2-7; possibly TRBD1 for D (9 bases). The V gene's germline CDR1 is MNHEY and CDR2 SVGAGI. Trimming removed 2 bases from V and 3 bases from J, with 14 bases in between. This CDR3 region has 15 residues. The CDR3 spells CASSYRGGQGYEQYF. The CDR3 DNA reads as TGTGCCAGCAGTTACCGGGGGGGACAGGGCTACGAGCAGTACTTC.

The chain uses TRBV14 and TRBJ1-6; 8 positions agree with TRBD1. With V trimmed by 3 bases and J by 12 bases, 10 bases remained unmatched. The CDR3 totals 15 residues. The germline gives CDR1 SGHDN, CDR2 FVKESK. The CDR3 reads CASSHSSRGRRPLHF. CDR3 DNA sequence: TGTGCCAGCAGCCATAGCTCCAGGGGGCGTAGACCCCTCCACTTT.